This TCR beta chain derives from a study of blood T cell repertoires in COVID-19. The wider study: Specimens from acute and convalescent COVID-19 originated in the United States, Italy and Spain. T cells, B-cell-depleted T cells, or PBMCs provided the cDNA or gDNA that served as material.

As processed by the authors: Cell counts per sample came from amplifying reference gene primers. Sequencing was performed with immunoSEQ multiplex PCR; in TCRdb, only in-frame clones are kept and a portion is missing. V and J calls and clone size are copied from that table; D and trimming were computed from the DNA. The profile shows some 57,000 clones, 80% to 90% of them singletons. Sequences were obtained from peripheral blood. The TCR was taken from a man between 60 and 75 years old with acute or convalescent COVID-19.

CDR3 DNA sequence: TGTGCCAGCAGCTTACTGACAGGGGCGTATGGCTACACCTTC. Encoded protein: CASSLLTGAYGYTF. The chain employs TRBV7-9 and TRBJ1-2; the match to TRBD1 covers 8 bases. V lost 2 bases, J lost 5 bases, and 4 bases stayed unmatched. The CDR3 covers 14 residues. Germline assignment: CDR1 SEHNR and CDR2 FQNEAQ (reference sequence).